The entry that follows covers one T cell receptor beta chain sequence. Ten or more counts support this clonotype. The antigen this receptor binds is unknown. No clone much larger than this one lies a single base away; base qualities are absent. The sample belongs to a study of T cells in Graves' hyperthyroidism and ophthalmopathy (dated by TCRdb to between 2017 and 2020). A note on the overall study: Peripheral blood samples were taken at the time of initial diagnosis, prior to any treatment. Once sampling was done, hyperthyroidism patients were given methimazole at a starting dose of 30 mg daily, whereas ophthalmopathy patients were given high-dose intravenous methylprednisolone. TCR V-J signatures able to tell the groups apart were searched for in a discovery cohort of approximately 95 patients, of whom roughly 42 had Graves' ophthalmopathy and around 58 had stable Graves' hyperthyroidism. The paper describes TCR Vbeta CDR3 sequencing of 135 peripheral blood samples, made up of 40 to 45 ophthalmopathy patients, some 80 hyperthyroidism patients and 17 progressor patients. The 100 or so discovery patients were randomly divided into training and test sets at a 7:3 ratio. An independent validation cohort of 18 to 20 hyperthyroidism patients and more than 15 patients who later progressed to ophthalmopathy tested prospective prediction of ophthalmopathy. In addition, the study compared T-cell repertoires in thyroid tissue and in blood from about six Graves' hyperthyroidism patients. Study-wide findings and limitations: In validation, the model predicted progression to ophthalmopathy with around 71% sensitivity and over 72% specificity, a median of approximately 6.5 months before onset. No statistical method was used to set the sample size in advance, and investigators knew the group allocation. Most expanded thyroid clonotypes (frequency above 0.001) were also detected in blood, suggesting blood repertoires may reflect thyroid immune responses. In cross-validation, a model built on a 13 V-J signature told ophthalmopathy apart from stable hyperthyroidism with 85% to 90% sensitivity and around 84% specificity, and in testing the same model reached 80%/75%.

Graves' hyperthyroidism was defined as stable when no progression to ophthalmopathy occurred over 18 months of follow-up. The hyperthyroidism patients were between 18 and 65 years old and newly diagnosed, with a disease duration of less than 2 months. Exclusion was applied to patients with uncontrolled infections, other autoimmune diseases, pregnancy or lactation. Diagnoses were based on clinical symptoms, serum thyroxine and TRAb, thyroid ultrasound and orbital computed tomography. PBMCs were separated from approximately 10 ml of fresh peripheral blood using Ficoll-Paque density gradient centrifugation. Total RNA was extracted with Trizol reagent, and quality was checked on an Agilent 2100 Bioanalyzer. From cysteine to phenylalanine, the CDR3 is 14 amino acids long. The only DNA kept is the CDR3, 42 bases in frame from the first base. V is cut back by 4 bases and J by 7 bases, with 9 bases in the junction unmatched. CDR1 and CDR2 (SEHNR, FQNEAQ) derive from the germline V gene (reference sequence).

Amplification of TCR beta CDR3 regions was carried out from RNA transcripts. The TCR CDR3 was subjected to a first round of RT-PCR using the HTBI primer set and the Qiagen OneStep RT-PCR kit. Libraries were constructed in a second round of multiplex PCR, after which size selection and purification were carried out. Libraries were sequenced paired-end with 100 bp reads on an Illumina HiSeq2000. The original methods were these. SOAPnuke was used to process the raw data, throwing out any read that contained adapters or uncalled bases, had a mean Phred below 15, or lacked an exact constant-primer or identifier match. High-quality paired reads were merged with COPE v1.2.5, and unique nucleotide sequences were defined as clonotypes. MiTCR v1.1 was used to align the clonotypes against IMGT TRBV, TRBD and TRBJ reference segments. Only V-J combinations with frequency above 0.0001, covering 99% to 99.2% of repertoires, were analysed. A TCS score was defined as the ratio between F50 (clonal expansion) and ExV (chaos), using BLOSUM62-based TCRdist between CDR3 peptides within each V-J. Welch's t-statistics and random forest reduced just over 500 V-J features to under 15, which were used in a naive Bayes classifier (R e1071). TCRdb ran its own pipeline on the public reads, namely fastp trimming at Q25 and MiXCR clone calling, and kept in-frame beta chains. Merged by CDR3 protein, the rows form single entries marked with the most common genes and DNA. TCRdb's processing, not the authors' own work, is the source of the V and J calls. The sample data list about 420,000 distinct CDR3 sequences, and approximately 14% of these were observed just once. The ten largest make up about 14% of the sample.

The sequence joins TRBV7-9 to TRBJ1-1, with 7 central nucleotides matching TRBD1. Specimen: blood. This sequence originates from a woman in her late teens or twenties with Graves' hyperthyroidism. The CDR3 loop reads CASSSIRQGDEAFF. The DNA sequence is as follows: TGTGCCAGCAGCTCCATTCGACAGGGAGATGAAGCTTTCTTT.